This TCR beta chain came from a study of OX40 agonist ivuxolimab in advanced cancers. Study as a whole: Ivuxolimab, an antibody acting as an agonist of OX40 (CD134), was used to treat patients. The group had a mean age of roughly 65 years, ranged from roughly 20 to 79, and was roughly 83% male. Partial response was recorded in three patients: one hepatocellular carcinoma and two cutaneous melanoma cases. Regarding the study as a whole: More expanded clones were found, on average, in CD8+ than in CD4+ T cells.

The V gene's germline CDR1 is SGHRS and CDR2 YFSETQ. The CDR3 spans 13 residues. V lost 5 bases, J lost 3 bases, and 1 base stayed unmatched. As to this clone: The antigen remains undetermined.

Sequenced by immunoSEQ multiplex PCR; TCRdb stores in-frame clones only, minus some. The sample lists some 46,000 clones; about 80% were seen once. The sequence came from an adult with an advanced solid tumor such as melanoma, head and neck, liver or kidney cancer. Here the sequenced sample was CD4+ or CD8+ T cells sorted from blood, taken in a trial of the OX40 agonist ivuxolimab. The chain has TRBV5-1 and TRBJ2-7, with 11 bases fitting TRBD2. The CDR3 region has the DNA TGCGCCAGCAGGACTAGCGGGGACTACGAGCAGTACTTC. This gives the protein CASRTSGDYEQYF.